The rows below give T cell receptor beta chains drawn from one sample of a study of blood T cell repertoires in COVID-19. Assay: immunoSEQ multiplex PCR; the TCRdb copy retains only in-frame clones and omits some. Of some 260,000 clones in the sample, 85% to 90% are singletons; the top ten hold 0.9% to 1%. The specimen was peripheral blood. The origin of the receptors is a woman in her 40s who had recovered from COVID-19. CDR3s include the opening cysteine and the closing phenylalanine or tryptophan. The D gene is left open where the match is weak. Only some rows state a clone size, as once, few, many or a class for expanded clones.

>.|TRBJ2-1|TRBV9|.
TGTGCCAGCAGCGTAGGGAGAGGCGACTACAATGAGCAGTTCTTC
CASSVGRGDYNEQFF
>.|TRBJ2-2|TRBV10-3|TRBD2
TGTGCCATCAGTGACCTAGGACTAGCGGGAGCGAACACCGGGGAGCTGTTTTTT
CAISDLGLAGANTGELFF
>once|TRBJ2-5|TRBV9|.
TGTGCCAGCAGCGTAGCTCCCCGGGGAGAGACCCAGTACTTC
CASSVAPRGETQYF
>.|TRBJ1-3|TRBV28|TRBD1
TGTGCCAGCAGTTTCCCCAGGACAGGGGAAGGGGCCATTCTCTCTGGAAACACCATATATTTT
CASSFPRTGEGAILSGNTIYF
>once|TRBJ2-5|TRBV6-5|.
TGTGCCAGCAGTTATAGATGGGAGACCCAGTACTTC
CASSYRWETQYF
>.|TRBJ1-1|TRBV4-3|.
TGCGCCAGCAGCCAAGAGGGTCGGGGGGCTGAAGCTTTCTTT
CASSQEGRGAEAFF
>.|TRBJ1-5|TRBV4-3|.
TGCGCCAGCAGCCAAGATGGTAGGGGAGGTCAGCCCCAGCATTTT
CASSQDGRGGQPQHF
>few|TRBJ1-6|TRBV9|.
TGTGCCAGCAGCGTAGGTCCAGCGGGCTCACCCCTCCACTTT
CASSVGPAGSPLHF
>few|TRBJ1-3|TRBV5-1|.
TGCGCCAGCAGCCCAGGGGACGGAAACACCATATATTTT
CASSPGDGNTIYF
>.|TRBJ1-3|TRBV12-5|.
TGTGCTAGTGGTCCCAGGAACTCTGGAAACACCATATATTTT
CASGPRNSGNTIYF
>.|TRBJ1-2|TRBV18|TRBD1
TGTGCCAGCTCCCCACCGGGACAGGGGGTCGCTGGCTACACCTTC
CASSPPGQGVAGYTF
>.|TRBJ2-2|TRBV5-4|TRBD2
TGTGCCAGCAGCTTGATGCTAGCGGGAGGAACCGGGGAGCTGTTTTTT
CASSLMLAGGTGELFF
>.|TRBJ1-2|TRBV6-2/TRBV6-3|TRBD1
TGTGCCAGCAGTACCGGGACAGGATATGGCTACACCTTC
CASSTGTGYGYTF
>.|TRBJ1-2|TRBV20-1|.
TGCAGTGCTAGTACGCAGTTAAACTATGGCTACACCTTC
CSASTQLNYGYTF
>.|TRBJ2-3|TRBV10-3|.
TGTGCCATCAGTTCGGCCCGAGTTGGCGGTGCGGATACGCAGTATTTT
CAISSARVGGADTQYF
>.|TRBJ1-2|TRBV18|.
TGTGCCAGCTCACCAAGGTCCGGCCCGGGTGAGGGCTACACCTTC
CASSPRSGPGEGYTF
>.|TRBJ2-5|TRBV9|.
TGTGCCAGCAGCGCGCAAGAGACCCAGTACTTC
CASSAQETQYF
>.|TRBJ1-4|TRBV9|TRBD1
TGTGCCAGCAGCGTAGCTCTGGGACAGTTTAATGAAAAACTGTTTTTT
CASSVALGQFNEKLFF
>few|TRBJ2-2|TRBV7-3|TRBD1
TGTGCCAGCAGACCGGACAGGGACACCGGGGAGCTGTTTTTT
CASRPDRDTGELFF
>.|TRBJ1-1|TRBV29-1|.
TGCAGCGTTGAATCAGGCATGAACACTGAAGCTTTCTTT
CSVESGMNTEAFF
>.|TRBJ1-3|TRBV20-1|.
TGCAGTGCGTACACGGGGGACACCATATATTTT
CSAYTGDTIYF
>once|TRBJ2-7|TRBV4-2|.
TGTGCCAGCAGCCAGGCAAGGGGTCAGGGATACGAGCAGTACTTC
CASSQARGQGYEQYF
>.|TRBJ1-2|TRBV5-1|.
TGCGCCAGCAGCCCAGATCCGAGGAACTATGGCTACACCTTC
CASSPDPRNYGYTF
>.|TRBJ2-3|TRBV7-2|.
TGTGCCAGCAGCCTAGCTATTGATACGCAGTATTTT
CASSLAIDTQYF
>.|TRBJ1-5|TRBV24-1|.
TGTGCCACCAGTGAATCCGGGGGGGGCAATCAGCCCCAGCATTTT
CATSESGGGNQPQHF
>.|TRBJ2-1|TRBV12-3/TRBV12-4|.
TGTGCAGCGGGCAGCTTCAATGAGCAGTTCTTC
CAAGSFNEQFF
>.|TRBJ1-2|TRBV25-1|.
TGTGCCAGCAGTGACGGGGTCTATGGCTACACCTTC
CASSDGVYGYTF
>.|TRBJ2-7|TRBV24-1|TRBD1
TGTGCCACCAGTGGGACAGGGGGCTACGAGCAGTACTTC
CATSGTGGYEQYF
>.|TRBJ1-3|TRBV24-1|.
TGTGCCACCAGGGGCGGGGCGGACTCTGGAAACACCATATATTTT
CATRGGADSGNTIYF
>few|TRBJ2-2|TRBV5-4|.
TGTGCCAGCAGGGGAGGGGGAAGCACCGGGGAGCTGTTTTTT
CASRGGGSTGELFF
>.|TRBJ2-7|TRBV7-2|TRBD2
TGTGCCAGCAGCCGGGGGGTTGCCGAGCAGTACTTC
CASSRGVAEQYF
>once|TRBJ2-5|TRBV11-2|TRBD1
TGTGCCAGCAGCACCCGACAGGGGCCACAAGAGACCCAGTACTTC
CASSTRQGPQETQYF
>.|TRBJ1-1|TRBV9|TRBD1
TGTGCCAGCAGCCGGGACAGGTTGAACACTGAAGCTTTCTTT
CASSRDRLNTEAFF
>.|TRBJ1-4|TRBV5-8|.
TGTGCCAGCAGCTTGGTCCGGGGAGGAAAACTGTTTTTT
CASSLVRGGKLFF
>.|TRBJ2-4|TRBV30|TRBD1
TGTGCCTGGGGAAAAAACAGGGGGCCTGGCATTCAGTACTTC
CAWGKNRGPGIQYF
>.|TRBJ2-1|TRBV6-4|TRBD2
TGTGCCAGCAGCCCGGGACTACTCCACAATGAGCAGTTCTTC
CASSPGLLHNEQFF
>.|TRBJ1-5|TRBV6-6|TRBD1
TGTGCCAGCAGTGGCCGGGACAGGGGGCCAAATCAGCCCCAGCATTTT
CASSGRDRGPNQPQHF
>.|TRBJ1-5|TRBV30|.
TGTGCCTGGAGTGTCCCCCGGGGGAGGAGCAATCAGCCCCAGCATTTT
CAWSVPRGRSNQPQHF
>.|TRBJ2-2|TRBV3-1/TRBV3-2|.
TGTGCCAGCAGCCAAGAGGTCCTAGCGAAGAACACCGGGGAGCTGTTTTTT
CASSQEVLAKNTGELFF
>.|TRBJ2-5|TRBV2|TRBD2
TGTGCCAGCAGTGAAGCGTGGGGGACTAAAGAGACCCAGTACTTC
CASSEAWGTKETQYF
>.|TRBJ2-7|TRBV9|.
TGTGCCAGCAGCCCCGAGGGGGGGGCGGGAGATTCGCAGTACTTC
CASSPEGGAGDSQYF
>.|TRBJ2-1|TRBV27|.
TGTGCCAGCAGTCCCGGGGGTCCCTGGTACAATGAGCAGTTCTTC
CASSPGGPWYNEQFF
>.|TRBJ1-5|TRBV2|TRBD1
TGTGCCAGCAGTCCTCCGGGACAGAGAAATCAGCCCCAGCATTTT
CASSPPGQRNQPQHF
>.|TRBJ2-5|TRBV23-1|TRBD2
TGCGCCAGCAGTCACGTCCCGGGGGGAGAGACCCAGTACTTC
CASSHVPGGETQYF
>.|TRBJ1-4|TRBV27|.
TGTGCCAGCAGTTTACAGGGGATTAATGAAAAACTGTTTTTT
CASSLQGINEKLFF
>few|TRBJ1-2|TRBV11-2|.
TGTGCCAGCAGCCACCCAGGGTACTATGGCTACACCTTC
CASSHPGYYGYTF
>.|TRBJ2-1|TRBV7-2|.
TGTGCCAGCAGCCCCCCCGGAGTCCCCTCCTACAATGAGCAGTTCTTC
CASSPPGVPSYNEQFF
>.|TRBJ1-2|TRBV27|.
TGTGCCAGCAGTCCCGGACTCGGGGGCTACACCTTC
CASSPGLGGYTF
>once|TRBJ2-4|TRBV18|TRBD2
TGTGCCAGCTCACCACCCCCTAGCGGAGAAAAAAACATTCAGTACTTC
CASSPPPSGEKNIQYF